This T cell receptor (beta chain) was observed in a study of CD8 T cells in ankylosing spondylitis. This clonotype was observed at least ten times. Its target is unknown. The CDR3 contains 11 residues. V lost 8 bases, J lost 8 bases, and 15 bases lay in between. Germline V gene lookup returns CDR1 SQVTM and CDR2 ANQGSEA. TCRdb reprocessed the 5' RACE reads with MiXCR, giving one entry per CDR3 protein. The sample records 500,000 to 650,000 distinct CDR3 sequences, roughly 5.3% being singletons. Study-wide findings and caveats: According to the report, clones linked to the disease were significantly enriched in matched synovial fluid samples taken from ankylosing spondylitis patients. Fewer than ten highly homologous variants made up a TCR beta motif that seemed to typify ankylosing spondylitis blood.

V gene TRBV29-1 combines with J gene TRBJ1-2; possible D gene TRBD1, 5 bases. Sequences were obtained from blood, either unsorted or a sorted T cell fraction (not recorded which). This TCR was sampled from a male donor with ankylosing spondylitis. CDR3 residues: CSTNRGGGYTF. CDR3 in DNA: TGCAGCACCAATCGGGGGGGAGGCTACACCTTC.